This T cell receptor beta chain was identified in a study of blood T cell repertoires in COVID-19. Methods used by the authors: Amplifying reference gene primers gave estimates of nucleated cell counts. Produced via immunoSEQ multiplex PCR; TCRdb's table is partial and in-frame only. That table supplies the V and J calls and clone size; D and trimming were determined from the DNA. The repertoire includes around 250,000 clones, 85% of them detected once, and 5% to 6.5% sits in the top ten. The CDR3 consists of 14 residues. V dropped 3 bases and J dropped 4 bases, with 7 bases sitting between them. Germline values: CDR1 MNHEY, CDR2 SMNVEV (reference sequence).

The sequenced material came from peripheral blood. The sequence derives from a man aged 45-65 years with active or convalescent COVID-19. The V call is TRBV27, the J call TRBJ2-6; D ambiguous. CDR3 DNA sequence: TGTGCCAGCAGTTTTTGGCCCGGGGCCAACGTCCTGACTTTC. It codes for CASSFWPGANVLTF.